One and the same sample provided the 4 T cell receptor beta chains below, sequenced in a study of cytomegalovirus exposure and HLA in healthy donors. PCR was performed using 60 Vbeta and 13 Jbeta primers. The repertoire was sequenced with immunoSEQ multiplex PCR; TCRdb's copy has only in-frame clones and lacks some. The sample shows 160,000 or so clones, almost 80% of them seen only once. Source material: PBMCs. These receptors were obtained from a man younger than 35 in good health and CMV-seropositive.

The chain combines TRBV11-2 with TRBJ2-3, with D perhaps TRBD1 (6 bases). The V end was cut by 2 bases, the J end by 6 bases, with 21 bases between. The CDR3 runs 17 residues. Germline V gene lookup returns CDR1 SGHAT and CDR2 FQNNGV. The CDR3 sequence is CASSLPGQILSSDTQYF. The CDR3, as DNA: TGTGCCAGCAGCTTACCGGGACAAATACTTTCGTCGGATACGCAGTATTTT.

This chain uses TRBV19 with TRBJ2-7, with a weak D call TRBD2 (6 bases). V was trimmed by 11 bases and J by 2 bases, leaving 19 bases between them. The CDR3 runs to 14 residues. CDR1 and CDR2 from the germline V gene are LNHDA and SQIVND (reference sequence). For the CDR3, the DNA is TGTGCCTCCAGGCGGGACGGGCAAACCTACGAGCAGTACTTC. Translated, it gives CASRRDGQTYEQYF.

The V call is TRBV5-1, the J call TRBJ1-2, with 7 bases that match TRBD1. The junction had 7 bases not matched to a gene; V was cut back by 4 bases and J by 7 bases. The germline gives CDR1 SGHRS, CDR2 YFSETQ. The CDR3 is 13 residues long. CDR3: CASSEDRAGGYTF. CDR3 in DNA: TGCGCCAGCAGCGAAGACAGGGCGGGTGGCTACACCTTC.

The chain couples TRBV29-1 to TRBJ2-1; 10 nucleotides line up with TRBD1. V shed 4 bases and J 4 bases; nucleotides not matched to a gene: 10. CDR3 length equals 16 residues. CDR1 is SQVTM and CDR2 is ANQGSEA in the germline V gene. The CDR3 DNA reads TGCAGCGTTGTTTCTATAGGGACAGGGGATTACAATGAGCAGTTCTTC. It yields the protein CSVVSIGTGDYNEQFF.